This entry describes one TCR beta chain. The entry originates in a study of technical replicates of blood from a handful of donors. Generated by immunoSEQ multiplex PCR, the TCRdb table keeps only in-frame clones and is missing some. The top ten clones hold 0.27% of a sample with tens of thousands of clones, 92% of them seen once. Germline CDR1 is MDHEN and CDR2 is SYDVKM. The CDR3 covers 14 residues. The chain couples TRBV28 to TRBJ1-2; D possibly corresponds to TRBD1 (6 bases). The clonotype originates from a human donor in good health. The sequencing input was T cells isolated from PBMCs. The CDR3 nucleotides read TGTGTTACCCAGGGGCCTTTCCCCTCCTATGGCTACACCTTC. It codes for CVTQGPFPSYGYTF.